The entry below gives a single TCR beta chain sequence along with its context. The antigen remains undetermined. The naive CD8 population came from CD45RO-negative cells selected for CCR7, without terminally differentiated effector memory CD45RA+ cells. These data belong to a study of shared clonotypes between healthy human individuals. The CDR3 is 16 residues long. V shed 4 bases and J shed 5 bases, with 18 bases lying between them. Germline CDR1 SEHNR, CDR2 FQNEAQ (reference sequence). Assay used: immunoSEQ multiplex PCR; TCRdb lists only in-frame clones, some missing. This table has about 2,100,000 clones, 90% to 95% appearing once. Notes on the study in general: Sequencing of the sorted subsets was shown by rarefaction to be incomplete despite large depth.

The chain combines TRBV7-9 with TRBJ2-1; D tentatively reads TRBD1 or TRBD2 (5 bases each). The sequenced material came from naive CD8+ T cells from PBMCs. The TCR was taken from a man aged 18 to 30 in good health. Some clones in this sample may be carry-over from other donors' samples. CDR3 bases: TGTGCCAGCAGCTCCCGGGACCCCAAGGACGACAATGAGCAGTTCTTC. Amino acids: CASSSRDPKDDNEQFF.